Below, 24 T cell receptor beta chains from the same sample are listed, as sequenced in a study of a mutant IDH1 vaccine in newly diagnosed glioma. TCRdb's copy holds only in-frame clones and misses some; the assay was immunoSEQ multiplex PCR. Among about 54,000 clones, about 85% were seen once, and the ten largest hold around 4.1%. The time point was: week 35, safety follow-up. In every dose of vaccine, 300 ug of mutant IDH1 20-mer peptide was given alongside topical imiquimod. Antigens for these TCRs are unknown. The source material was PBMCs, sampled from a glioma patient whose treatment included an IDH1 peptide vaccine. Receptors originate from a woman between 18 and 30 years old with glioma.

In its sample, this clone was seen a few times. The J gene is TRBJ1-1, the V gene TRBV5-4, with D uncertain. CDR3 size: 13 residues. Germline V gives CDR1 SGHNT, CDR2 YYREEE (reference sequence). With 4 bases removed from V and 2 bases from J, the gap between germline ends came to 9 bases. For the CDR3, the DNA is TGTGCCAGCAGCCGGCGGGCCAACACTGAAGCTTTCTTT. Encoded protein: CASSRRANTEAFF. The full variable domain, with the rest looked up from reference TRBV5-4 and TRBJ1-1, is ETGVTQSPTHLIKTRGQQVTLRCSSQSGHNTVSWYQQALGQGPQFIFQYYREEENGRGNFPPRFSGLQFPNYSSELNVNALELDDSALYLCASSRRANTEAFFGQGTRLTVV.

This clone is a singleton in its sample. The rearrangement links TRBV4-2 to TRBJ2-3, with D perhaps matching TRBD1 or TRBD2 (5 bases each). The ends were cut back, 1 base at V and 0 bases at J, with 11 bases in the middle. Germline-derived CDR1 and CDR2 are LGHNA and YNFKEQ. The CDR3 is 16 amino acids. The CDR3 DNA is TGTGCCAGCAGCCAAGGTGGGACCTACAGCACAGATACGCAGTATTTT. Protein sequence: CASSQGGTYSTDTQYF.

This chain links TRBV19 with TRBJ2-3; D call uncertain. Trimming took 5 bases from V and 4 from J, leaving 16 bases between them. CDR3 length: 15 amino acids. The germline CDR1 and CDR2 sequences are LNHDA and SQIVND (reference sequence). CDR3 DNA: TGTGCCAGTAGTTTGGGCAGTCGTAGGGCAGATACGCAGTATTTT. Translating gives CASSLGSRRADTQYF.

The rearrangement links TRBV15 to TRBJ1-4; the D is unclear. Germline CDR1 reads LNHNV; CDR2 reads YYDKDF (reference sequence). The CDR3 has 14 residues. V lost 0 bases to trimming and J lost 8 bases, with 10 bases between them. CDR3 sequence: CATSRDTTFEKLFF. CDR3 nucleotide sequence: TGTGCCACCAGCAGAGATACGACATTCGAAAAACTGTTTTTT.

The gene calls are TRBV5-1 and TRBJ1-2; possibly TRBD1 for D (6 bases). CDR1 is SGHRS and CDR2 is YFSETQ in the germline V gene. The CDR3 has 15 residues. Trimming cost V 2 bases and J 0 bases, with 11 bases left between them. The CDR3 spells CASSFGQTANYGYTF. CDR3 DNA: TGCGCCAGCAGCTTCGGACAGACGGCTAACTATGGCTACACCTTC.

The J gene is TRBJ2-7, the V gene TRBV27; 11 positions match TRBD2. Germline lookup yields CDR1 MNHEY and CDR2 SMNVEV (reference sequence). The J segment lost 12 bases and the V segment lost 5 bases, leaving 9 bases of the junction unmatched. This CDR3 is 13 amino acids long. CDR3 protein: CASSPRLAGTRYF. The CDR3 coding sequence is TGTGCCAGCAGTCCACGACTAGCGGGGACCCGGTACTTC.

The chain joins TRBV27 to TRBJ2-1; unclear D gene. CDR3 size: 16 residues. CDR1 is MNHEY, CDR2 SMNVEV, per germline (reference sequence). The germline V and J ends were trimmed by 5 bases and 0 bases, with 14 bases remaining between them. The CDR3 sequence: CASSPILTYSYNEQFF. CDR3 in DNA: TGTGCCAGCAGTCCGATCTTGACTTACTCCTACAATGAGCAGTTCTTC.

This chain connects TRBV7-9 to TRBJ2-2; D is tentatively TRBD1 or TRBD2 (5 bases each). The V gene's germline CDR1 is SEHNR and CDR2 FQNEAQ (reference sequence). With 5 bases removed from V and 4 bases from J, the gap between germline ends came to 14 bases. This CDR3 region has 15 residues. CDR3 sequence (DNA): TGTGCCAGCAGCCCCGGGACGGGTTTCACCGGGGAGCTGTTTTTT. Amino acid sequence: CASSPGTGFTGELFF.

The chain joins TRBV18 to TRBJ2-7; no clear D gene. Looked up from germline, CDR1 is KGHSH and CDR2 is LQKENI. This CDR3 contains 12 residues. The V end lost 3 bases, the J end lost 4 bases, and 7 bases lay between the germline ends. CDR3 sequence (DNA): TGTGCCAGCTCACCGGCAGAGTACGAGCAGTACTTC. Its protein product is CASSPAEYEQYF.

V usage is TRBV10-3 and J usage is TRBJ2-7, with a tentative D call TRBD1 (6 bases). The CDR3 is 12 residues long. V shed 4 bases and J shed 4 bases, with 8 bases lying between them. Germline CDR1 ENHRY, CDR2 SYGVKD. CDR3 protein: CAISGTDYEQYF. The CDR3 region has the DNA TGTGCCATCAGTGGGACAGATTACGAGCAGTACTTC.

V and J are TRBV7-9 and TRBJ1-1; D ambiguous. V lost 4 bases to trimming and J lost 4 bases, with 7 bases between them. This CDR3 is built from 12 residues. CDR1 is SEHNR and CDR2 is FQNEAQ in the germline V gene (reference sequence). The CDR3 bases are TGTGCCAGCAGCTCGCAGAGCACTGAAGCTTTCTTT. Translating gives CASSSQSTEAFF.

V and J are TRBV6-5 and TRBJ1-5; 9 positions match TRBD1. CDR1 and CDR2 from the germline V gene are MNHEY and SVGAGI. The CDR3 has 16 amino acids. The V gene end was trimmed by 4 bases and the J gene end by 1 base; junction bases not matched to a gene: 5. The CDR3 bases are TGTGCCAGCAGTTCGATGGACAGGGGAAGCAATCAGCCCCAGCATTTT. This gives the protein CASSSMDRGSNQPQHF.

V gene TRBV19 combines with J gene TRBJ1-1; 11 positions agree with TRBD1. Per the germline V gene, CDR1 is LNHDA and CDR2 is SQIVND (reference sequence). The CDR3 sequence is 16 residues long. V shed 0 bases and J 6 bases; nucleotides not matched to a gene: 6. In DNA, the CDR3 is TGTGCCAGTAGTATAGATTGGACAGGGGGCAGGTCTGAAGCTTTCTTT. It encodes CASSIDWTGGRSEAFF.

The rearrangement uses TRBV27 and TRBJ2-7; 7 nucleotides align to TRBD2. CDR3 length: 14 amino acids. V gave up 2 bases and J gave up 6 bases; unmatched junction bases: 7. CDR1 is MNHEY, CDR2 SMNVEV, per germline (reference sequence). The CDR3 coding sequence is TGTGCCAGCAGTTTAGAAGCGGGGCGGGGCGAGCAGTACTTC. It codes for CASSLEAGRGEQYF.

V usage is TRBV27 and J usage is TRBJ1-2; 9 bases are shared with TRBD1. The CDR3 totals 14 residues. Germline V lookup: CDR1 MNHEY, CDR2 SMNVEV (reference sequence). Trimming cost V 4 bases and J 7 bases; bases outside gene matches: 7. The CDR3 DNA reads TGTGCCAGCAGTTGGGCCGGGACAGGGCCTGGCTACACCTTC. This gives the protein CASSWAGTGPGYTF.

V gene TRBV27 combines with J gene TRBJ2-1; D gene ambiguous. Per the germline V gene, CDR1 is MNHEY and CDR2 is SMNVEV (reference sequence). This CDR3 comprises 11 residues. V was pared by 4 bases and J by 13 bases, with 11 bases between. CDR3 nucleotide sequence: TGTGCCAGCAGTTCCCGGTGGGCTCAGTTCTTC. It specifies CASSSRWAQFF.

V and J are TRBV27 and TRBJ2-5, with a tentative D call TRBD2 (6 bases). The ends were cut back, 5 bases at V and 5 bases at J, with 15 bases in the middle. This CDR3 spans 14 amino acids. Per the germline V gene, CDR1 is MNHEY and CDR2 is SMNVEV (reference sequence). The CDR3 loop is CASSIKARGETQYF. CDR3 nucleotides: TGTGCCAGCAGTATCAAAGCACGGGGGGAGACCCAGTACTTC.

This clone was seen just once. The chain carries TRBV6-5 and TRBJ1-3, with D perhaps TRBD1 (6 bases). V was clipped by 5 bases and J by 2 bases, with 10 bases between them. The germline V gene has CDR1 MNHEY and CDR2 SVGAGI. CDR3 length: 14 amino acids. CDR3 residues: CASSTTGPGNTIYF. The CDR3 DNA reads TGTGCCAGCAGTACTACAGGGCCTGGAAACACCATATATTTT.

The gene calls are TRBV9 and TRBJ2-3, with 13 positions matching TRBD2. Germline V gene lookup returns CDR1 SGDLS and CDR2 YYNGEE. This CDR3 spans 18 amino acids. The ends lost 4 bases at V and 3 bases at J; junction bases unmatched: 11. CDR3 sequence: CASSPRGTSGTMTDTQYF. The CDR3 bases are TGTGCCAGCAGCCCCCGCGGGACTAGCGGGACGATGACAGATACGCAGTATTTT. The full variable domain, completed using reference TRBV9 and TRBJ2-3, is DSGVTQTPKHLITATGQRVTLRCSPRSGDLSVYWYQQSLDQGLQFLIQYYNGEERAKGNILERFSAQQFPDLHSELNLSSLELGDSALYFCASSPRGTSGTMTDTQYFGPGTRLTVL.

This sequence joins TRBV7-2 and TRBJ2-7, with TRBD2 matching 8 bases. Germline assignment: CDR1 SGHTA and CDR2 FQGNSA. The CDR3 extends over 15 amino acids. The V segment lost 5 bases and the J segment 3 bases; nucleotides outside the gene matches: 9. The CDR3 sequence: CASSPDRGGHYEQYF. The CDR3 nucleotides are TGTGCCAGCAGCCCGGACCGGGGGGGACACTACGAGCAGTACTTC.

The chain has TRBV18 and TRBJ1-2; TRBD1 matches at 12 bases. Germline values: CDR1 KGHSH, CDR2 LQKENI. The CDR3 totals 19 residues. Germline trimming cut 2 bases from V and 2 bases from J; bases unmatched to any gene: 12. CDR3 DNA sequence: TGTGCCAGCTCACCAAAGACGGGACAGGGGGCTGGAGGCAACTATGGCTACACCTTC. Its protein product is CASSPKTGQGAGGNYGYTF.

This chain joins TRBV9 and TRBJ2-5; D is perhaps TRBD1 or TRBD2 (5 bases each). Germline CDR1 and CDR2: SGDLS and YYNGEE. This CDR3 spans 16 amino acids. The V gene lost 4 bases and the J gene lost 3 bases, with 19 bases spanning the gap. The CDR3 region is CASSWRGFWGKETQYF. For the CDR3, the DNA is TGTGCCAGCAGCTGGCGAGGGTTTTGGGGGAAAGAGACCCAGTACTTC.

This clone was recorded a few times. The rearrangement joins TRBV9 to TRBJ2-3; D perhaps matches TRBD1 (5 bases). The germline V and J ends were trimmed by 0 bases and 2 bases, with 10 bases remaining between them. CDR1 is SGDLS and CDR2 is YYNGEE in the germline V gene. The length of the CDR3 is 15 residues. CDR3 loop: CASSVEAGHTDTQYF. CDR3 nucleotides: TGTGCCAGCAGCGTAGAAGCAGGGCACACAGATACGCAGTATTTT.

The chain carries TRBV18 and TRBJ2-6; perhaps TRBD1 as D (6 bases). The CDR3 length is 18 residues. Germline V CDR1 and CDR2: KGHSH, LQKENI. Trimming cost V 3 bases and J 0 bases, with 15 bases left between them. The CDR3 is CASSPGTPPVSGANVLTF. CDR3 nucleotides: TGTGCCAGCTCACCGGGGACACCTCCCGTCTCTGGGGCCAACGTCCTGACTTTC.